Ten or more counts support the clone carrying this T cell receptor beta chain. Antigen unknown. The CDR3 contains 15 residues. Germline V gives CDR1 SGHTA, CDR2 FQGNSA. J gave up 6 bases and V 1 base, and 5 bases lay outside the gene matches. TCRdb re-called the 5' RACE reads through MiXCR, storing one row per CDR3 protein. In the table there are about 690,000 distinct CDR3 sequences, around 5.7% of which are singletons. The sample originates from a study of identical twins. Overall study findings and caveats: Modelling approaches yielded underestimates of out-of-frame TCR alpha sharing between monozygotic twins. Zero-insertion analyses could be partly confounded by invariant MAIT and iNKT cells.

The chain recombines TRBV7-2 with TRBJ1-5; TRBD1 matches 8 bases. The receptor's source is a man aged 18-30 years in good health. Sequences were obtained from naive T cells sorted from blood. The CDR3 DNA is TGTGCCAGCAGCTTAGTCCAGGGGGCAGGTCAGCCCCAGCATTTT. Translating gives CASSLVQGAGQPQHF.